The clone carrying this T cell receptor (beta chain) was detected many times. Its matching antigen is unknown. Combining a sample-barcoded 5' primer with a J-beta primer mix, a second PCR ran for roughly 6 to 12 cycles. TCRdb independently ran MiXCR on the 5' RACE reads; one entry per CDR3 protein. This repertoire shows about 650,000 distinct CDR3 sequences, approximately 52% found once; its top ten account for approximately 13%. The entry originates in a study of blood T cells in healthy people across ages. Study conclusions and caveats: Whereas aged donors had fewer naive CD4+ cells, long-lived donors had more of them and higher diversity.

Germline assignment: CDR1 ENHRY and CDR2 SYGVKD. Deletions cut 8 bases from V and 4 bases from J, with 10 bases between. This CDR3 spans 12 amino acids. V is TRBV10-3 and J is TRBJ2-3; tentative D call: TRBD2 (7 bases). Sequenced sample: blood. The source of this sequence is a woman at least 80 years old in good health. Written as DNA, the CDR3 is TGTGCCATCCGGGGGGCTGCAGATACGCAGTATTTT. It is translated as CAIRGAADTQYF.